Below are 13 T cell receptor beta chains sequenced from a single sample in a study of shared clonotypes between healthy human individuals. Naive CD8 cells lacked CD45RO and underwent positive selection for CCR7, leaving out terminally differentiated effector memory CD45RA+ cells. Only in-frame clones appear in the TCRdb table, and some are missing; sequencing was by immunoSEQ multiplex PCR. The sample lists a few million clones; around 93% were seen once. What was sequenced was naive CD8+ T cells from PBMCs. The receptors were gathered from a man between 18 and 29 years old in good health. Some clones in this sample may be carry-over from other donors' samples.

The J gene is TRBJ1-3, the V gene TRBV7-5. TRBV7-5 is noted as a pseudogene. This CDR3 is 14 amino acids long. The CDR3 here is CVRSVRLSGNTIYF. The CDR3 DNA reads as TGTGTCAGAAGCGTACGGCTCTCTGGAAACACCATATATTTT.

This chain uses TRBV5-1 with TRBJ2-7; D not resolved. CDR3 length: 12 residues. Germline CDR1 is SGHRS and CDR2 is YFSETQ. Trimming shortened V by 6 bases and J by 3 bases, and 10 bases separated the two germline ends. As DNA, the CDR3 is TGCGCCAGCATGACCCAAGACTACGAGCAGTACTTC. This codes for CASMTQDYEQYF. The full variable domain, in which reference TRBV5-1 and TRBJ2-7 provide the parts outside the CDR3, is KAGVTQTPRYLIKTRGQQVTLSCSPISGHRSVSWYQQTPGQGLQFLFEYFSETQRNKGNFPGRFSGRQFSNSRSEMNVSTLELGDSALYLCASMTQDYEQYFGPGTRLTVT.

V gene TRBV18 combines with J gene TRBJ2-3; 7 nucleotides line up with TRBD2. Germline lookup yields CDR1 KGHSH and CDR2 LQKENI. The CDR3 sequence is 16 residues long. V was pared by 5 bases and J by 2 bases, with 10 bases of the junction left unmatched. The chain's CDR3 is CASSSLGGRATDTQYF. CDR3 nucleotide sequence: TGTGCCAGCTCATCCTTAGGTGGGAGGGCCACAGATACGCAGTATTTT.

The gene calls are TRBV6-5 and TRBJ2-7, with 7 bases identical to TRBD2. Germline CDR1 and CDR2: MNHEY and SVGAGI. With 6 bases clipped from V and 2 bases from J, the junction kept 7 bases outside the gene matches. The CDR3 is made up of 14 amino acids. CDR3 loop: CASSQREEPYEQYF. Here the CDR3 DNA reads TGTGCCAGCAGCCAGCGGGAAGAGCCCTACGAGCAGTACTTC.

The chain carries TRBV21-1 and TRBJ1-5; no DNA check was done on the table's D call, TRBD1. TRBV21-1 is a pseudogene segment. The CDR3 has 12 amino acids. This CDR3 is CASSPNRVPQHF. CDR3 DNA: TGTGCCAGCAGTCCCAACAGGGTCCCCCAGCATTTT.

A single count supports this clone. The V and J genes are TRBV4-1 and TRBJ1-3; D not resolved. Trimming took off 1 base at V and 2 bases at J, with 9 bases between the two ends. The CDR3 runs 15 residues. Per germline, CDR1 MGHRA and CDR2 YSYEKL. CDR3 coding DNA: TGCGCCAGCAGCCAAGTTTTGGAGACTGGAAACACCATATATTTT. Translated: CASSQVLETGNTIYF.

The rearrangement uses TRBV7-9 and TRBJ1-4; D gene uncertain. The V gene's germline CDR1 is SEHNR and CDR2 FQNEAQ (reference sequence). CDR3 length: 14 residues. The V end was cut by 7 bases, the J end by 8 bases, with 17 bases between. CDR3 DNA: TGTGCCAGCACCACGGGCCCCACAGTCGAAAAACTGTTTTTT. Its translation is CASTTGPTVEKLFF.

V gene TRBV19 combines with J gene TRBJ2-1; D gene unclear. V was pared by 1 base and J by 2 bases, with 9 bases between. This CDR3 has 15 residues. The V gene's germline CDR1 is LNHDA and CDR2 SQIVND (reference sequence). CDR3 loop: CASSIGAVTYNEQFF. The DNA for the CDR3 is TGTGCCAGTAGTATAGGTGCAGTTACCTACAATGAGCAGTTCTTC.

The rearrangement uses TRBV6-5 and TRBJ2-1, with D possibly being TRBD1 (5 bases). V lost 4 bases and J lost 5, with 12 bases in between. CDR3 length: 14 residues. In germline, CDR1 is MNHEY, CDR2 SVGAGI. CDR3 sequence: CASSFQGLHNEQFF. CDR3 coding DNA: TGTGCCAGCAGTTTCCAGGGCCTACACAATGAGCAGTTCTTC.

The chain carries TRBV7-9 and TRBJ2-7, with TRBD1 matching 7 bases. J lost 7 bases, V lost 5 bases, and 14 bases had no gene match. The CDR3 consists of 15 residues. Germline V lookup: CDR1 SEHNR, CDR2 FQNEAQ (reference sequence). The CDR3 nucleotides read TGTGCCAGCAGCCCAAACTCTGGGACAGTGTTAGAGCAGTACTTC. Translating gives CASSPNSGTVLEQYF. Full variable domain (remainder filled in from reference TRBV7-9 and TRBJ2-7): DTGVSQNPRHKITKRGQNVTFRCDPISEHNRLYWYRQTLGQGPEFLTYFQNEAQLEKSRLLSDRFSAERPKGSFSTLEIQRTEQGDSAMYLCASSPNSGTVLEQYFGPGTRLTVT.

The V call is TRBV15, the J call TRBJ2-3; the D gene is possibly TRBD2 (7 bases). The CDR3 length is 15 residues. From germline, CDR1 is LNHNV and CDR2 YYDKDF (reference sequence). V shed 1 base and J shed 6 bases, with 14 bases lying between them. DNA of the CDR3: TGTGCCACCAGCAGAGGAGGCGGGGGACACGATACGCAGTATTTT. Translation gives CATSRGGGGHDTQYF.

The chain joins TRBV23-1 to TRBJ1-2; D remains ambiguous. TRBV23-1 is an ORF, with its function uncertain. V was cut by 8 bases and J by 7 bases, with 17 bases left in between. The CDR3 loop spans 13 amino acids. The CDR3 is CASLPSDPLGYTF. The CDR3 nucleotides read TGCGCCAGCCTCCCCTCAGACCCCCTTGGCTACACCTTC.

The chain recombines TRBV29-1 with TRBJ2-7; the match to TRBD1 covers 7 bases. V gave up 6 bases and J gave up 0 bases; unmatched junction bases: 8. Per germline, CDR1 SQVTM and CDR2 ANQGSEA. CDR3 size: 14 residues. The CDR3 region has the DNA TGCAGCGTACATGGACAGGATTCCTCCTACGAGCAGTACTTC. This sequence encodes CSVHGQDSSYEQYF.